This TCR beta chain was recovered during a study of shared clonotypes between healthy human individuals. Whole-study results and caveats: When compared with the clonotypes that were shared by all four sorted-subset donors, the non-shared clonotypes turned out to have lower generation probabilities.

CDR1 and CDR2 from the germline V gene are MGHRA and YSYEKL. This CDR3 region has 12 residues. The V gene lost 2 bases and the J gene lost 15 bases, with 13 bases spanning the gap. Measured with immunoSEQ multiplex PCR; TCRdb has only the in-frame clones, and not every one. The sample includes over 1.4 million clones, roughly 96% of them seen just once. Note on this clone: Antigen unknown.

Sequencing used naive CD4+ T cells sorted from blood. Subset of the sample: CD45RA+ positively selected. This clonotype was obtained from a man aged 25 to 45 in good health. The V and J genes are TRBV4-1 and TRBJ2-2; possibly TRBD1 for D (5 bases). This chain's CDR3 is CASSQTGTVMFF. The CDR3 nucleotides are TGCGCCAGCAGCCAAACAGGCACGGTGATGTTTTTT.